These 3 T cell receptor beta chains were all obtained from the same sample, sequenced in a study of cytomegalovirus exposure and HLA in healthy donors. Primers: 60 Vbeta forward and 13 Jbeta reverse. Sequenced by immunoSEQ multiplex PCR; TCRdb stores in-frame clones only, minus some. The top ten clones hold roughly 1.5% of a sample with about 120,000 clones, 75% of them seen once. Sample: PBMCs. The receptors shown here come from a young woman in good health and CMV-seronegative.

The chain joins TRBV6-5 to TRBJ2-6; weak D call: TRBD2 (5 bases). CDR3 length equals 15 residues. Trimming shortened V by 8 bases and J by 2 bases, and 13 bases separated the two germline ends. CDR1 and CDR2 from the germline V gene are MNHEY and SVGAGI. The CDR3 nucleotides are TGTGCCAGCCGTTTGTCGGGGACTGGGGCCAACGTCCTGACTTTC. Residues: CASRLSGTGANVLTF.

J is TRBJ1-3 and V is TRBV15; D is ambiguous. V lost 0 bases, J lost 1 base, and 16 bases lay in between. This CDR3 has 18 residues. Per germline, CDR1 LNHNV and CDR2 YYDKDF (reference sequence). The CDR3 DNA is TGTGCCACCAGCAGAGATACGATGGGCGTTACTTCTGGAAACACCATATATTTT. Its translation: CATSRDTMGVTSGNTIYF.

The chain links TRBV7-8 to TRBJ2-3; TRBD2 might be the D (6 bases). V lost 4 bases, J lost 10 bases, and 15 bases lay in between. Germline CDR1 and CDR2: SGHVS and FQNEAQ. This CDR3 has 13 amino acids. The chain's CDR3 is CASSYGGAPSQYF. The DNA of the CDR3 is TGTGCCAGCAGCTATGGAGGGGCTCCCTCGCAGTATTTT.